This T cell receptor beta chain was identified in a study of cytomegalovirus exposure and HLA in healthy donors. The assay was immunoSEQ multiplex PCR, and TCRdb's table has in-frame clones only and misses some. The data contain 200,000 to 250,000 clones, around nine tenths of them singletons. Germline V gives CDR1 SQVTM, CDR2 ANQGSEA. J was trimmed by 7 bases and V by 6 bases; bases with no gene match: 18. The CDR3 has 15 residues. V is TRBV29-1 and J is TRBJ2-7; 7 nucleotides line up with TRBD1. The sequenced sample was PBMCs. The source of this sequence is a woman aged 18-29 years in good health and CMV-seronegative. The CDR3 DNA follows: TGCAGCGTCCTCAAGACCCGGGACAGCCCAGGAGAGCAGTACTTC. This gives the protein CSVLKTRDSPGEQYF.